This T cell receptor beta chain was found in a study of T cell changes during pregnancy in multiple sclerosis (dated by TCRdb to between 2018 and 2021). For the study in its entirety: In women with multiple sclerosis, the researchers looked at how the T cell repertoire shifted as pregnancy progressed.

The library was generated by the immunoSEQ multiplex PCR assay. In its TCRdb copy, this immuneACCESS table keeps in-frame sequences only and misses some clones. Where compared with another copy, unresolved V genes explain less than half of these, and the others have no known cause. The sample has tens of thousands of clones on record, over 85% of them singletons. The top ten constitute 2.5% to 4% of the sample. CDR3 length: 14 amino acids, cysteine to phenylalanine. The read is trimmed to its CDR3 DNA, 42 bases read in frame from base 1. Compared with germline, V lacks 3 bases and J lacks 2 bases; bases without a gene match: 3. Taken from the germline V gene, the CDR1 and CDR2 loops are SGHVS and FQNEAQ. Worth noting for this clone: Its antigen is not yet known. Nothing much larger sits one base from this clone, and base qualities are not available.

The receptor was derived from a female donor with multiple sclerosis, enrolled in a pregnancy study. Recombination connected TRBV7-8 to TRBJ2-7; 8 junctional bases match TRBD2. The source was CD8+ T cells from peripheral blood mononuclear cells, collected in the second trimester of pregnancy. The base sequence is TGTGCCAGCAGCTTGCCCGGGGGGGCCTACGAGCAGTACTTC. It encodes CASSLPGGAYEQYF.